This TCR beta chain comes out of a study of blood T cells in healthy people across ages. Study outcomes and limitations: Long-lived and aged donors differed, with more naive CD4+ cells and higher diversity in the long-lived.

On this clonotype: Its antigen is still unknown.

This CDR3 is 15 amino acids long. Germline trimming cut 2 bases from V and 4 bases from J; bases unmatched to any gene: 5. Germline assignment: CDR1 MNHEY and CDR2 SVGEGT. Roughly 10 milliliters of peripheral blood were drawn from each donor into EDTA-treated tubes. A second about 6 to 11 cycle PCR used barcoded and J-beta primers. TCRdb redid the calling of the 5' RACE reads with MiXCR, one entry per CDR3 protein. This sample carries 500,000 to 550,000 distinct CDR3 sequences, around 24% of them seen once, and the ten largest clones take 7.5% to 9%. This same sample was also taken into another study, of T cells of mothers and their children. According to that study: Each donor was one of three healthy Caucasian mothers or one of their six children. Comparable shaping of TCR recombination output by thymic selection was observed in related and unrelated pairs.

This clonotype originated in a boy younger than 18 in good health. The sample was blood. The chain recombines TRBV6-2 or TRBV6-3 with TRBJ2-7; 10 nucleotides line up with TRBD2. CDR3 sequence (DNA): TGTGCCAGCAGTTACGCCTCTAGCGGGAGATACGAGCAGTACTTC. Translation: CASSYASSGRYEQYF.